This record looks at one TCR beta chain sequence and its context. Its target is not known. The sample originates from a study of cytomegalovirus exposure and HLA in healthy donors. PCR employed 60 Vbeta and 13 Jbeta primers. Produced via immunoSEQ multiplex PCR; TCRdb's table is partial and in-frame only. This repertoire includes 130,000 to 150,000 clones. The CDR3 runs to 15 residues. Germline V gene sequence: CDR1 SGHRS, CDR2 YFSETQ. V dropped 3 bases and J dropped 7; count of bases not matched to a gene: 10. Study-wide points: In a later analysis, more than 15,000 TCR beta sequences were associated with HLA alleles at 0.05 false discovery rate. TCR beta chains numbering 150 to 200 were designated cytomegalovirus-associated.

V is TRBV5-1 and J is TRBJ2-1; TRBD2 agrees at 7 bases. This clonotype was sampled from a woman aged 45 to 65 in good health and CMV-seronegative. Sequenced: PBMCs. The CDR3 DNA follows: TGCGCCAGCAGCTCTGGGGGGGTCATCGGAAATGAGCAGTTCTTC. This codes for CASSSGGVIGNEQFF.